The source of this T cell receptor beta chain is a study of beta chain features in type 1 diabetes. Looking at the study overall: Patients looked much like healthy donors when it came to age, gender and cell yields.

Reverse transcription of all isolated RNA meant that expressed TCRB transcripts were sequenced. For naive, central memory and regulatory T cell samples, reads averaged around 3.6 million. Clones were sequenced by immunoSEQ multiplex PCR, and TCRdb holds only the in-frame ones, with some missing. Of some 220,000 clones in the sample, under 13% were seen once. Notes on this clone: Its specificity is unknown.

The V and J ends lost 3 bases and 2 bases respectively, with 4 bases between them. The CDR3 is 12 residues long. Germline assignment: CDR1 SEHNR and CDR2 FQNEAQ (reference sequence). Study-wide results and limits: There were fewer insertions and more deletions at the VDJ junctions of type 1 diabetes patients. Within each of all four CD4+ subsets, Type 1 diabetes patients had TCRB CDR3s that were moderately but significantly shorter.

The J gene is TRBJ1-2, the V gene TRBV7-9; D is unresolved. The clonotype comes from a man younger than 35 in good health. Material: central memory CD4+ T cells from blood. The CDR3, as DNA: TGTGCCAGCAGCTTCAGCAACTATGGCTACACCTTC. Translation gives CASSFSNYGYTF. The full variable domain, completed using reference TRBV7-9 and TRBJ1-2, is DTGVSQNPRHKITKRGQNVTFRCDPISEHNRLYWYRQTLGQGPEFLTYFQNEAQLEKSRLLSDRFSAERPKGSFSTLEIQRTEQGDSAMYLCASSFSNYGYTFGSGTRLTVV.